This T cell receptor beta chain was observed in a study of T-cell memory formation after mild COVID-19. TCRdb reprocessed the 5' RACE reads via MiXCR and lists one record per CDR3 protein. Of under 700,000 distinct CDR3 sequences listed, 20% are singletons. This clonotype was detected a few times. This CDR3 comprises 13 residues. V lost 0 bases and J lost 5, with 7 bases in between. Germline V lookup: CDR1 SGHAT, CDR2 FQNNGV. This sequence was found in an adult woman who had mild COVID-19 (a few samples of this study predate the infection). Cell type and time point are not known. Sequencing input: PBMCs or a T cell subset sorted from them (not recorded which). This chain uses TRBV11-2 with TRBJ2-5; D uncertain. For the CDR3, the DNA is TGTGCCAGCAGCTTAGATCCGGCGGAGACCCAGTACTTC. Protein product: CASSLDPAETQYF.